The T cell receptor beta chain under discussion was sequenced for a study of blood T cells in healthy people across ages (dated by TCRdb to the mid-2010s). For the wider study: Template switching captured roughly one uniquely barcoded TCR beta cDNA molecule per two T cells in model experiments. Using deep sequencing normalized with unique cDNA molecular identifiers, the study measured how TCR beta repertoire diversity changes with age. Four age groups were formed from the donors: young (average about 15 years), middle-aged (around 41), aged (62) and long-lived (about 80). To avoid experimental bias, donors of different ages were randomly spread across the sequencing lanes. Two additional independent replicas of 1 million unique cDNA reads from the same blood draw were analyzed for two donors (one aged 18 to 30 and one aged 80 or older). General study outcomes and caveats: As age increased, observed TCR beta diversity per million T cells dropped in a roughly linear way, and a significant reduction was already evident by age approximately 40. Estimates of total diversity from one million sequenced T cells were regarded as lower bounds and underestimates. Compared with the aged group, more naive CD4+ T cells, fewer expanded clones and increased TCR diversity were shown by the long-lived group, suggesting age selection. Because donor CMV infection status was unknown, age-related changes in expanded clonotypes were potentially confounded. Observed TCR beta diversity correlated strongly with the percentage of naive T cells measured by flow cytometry. Bulk unsorted PBMC profiling prevented conclusive comparison of naive and antigen-experienced compartments.

The method behind the library was 5' RACE. Sequenced on an Illumina HiSeq 2500. A second PCR of 7 to 11 cycles was performed with a sample-barcoded 5' primer and a J-beta primer mix. A template-switch 5' adaptor carrying 12 random nucleotides introduced a unique molecular identifier onto each TCR beta cDNA molecule. Each sample yielded at least 2.5 million CDR3-containing paired-end reads. First-strand cDNA was synthesized from all RNA with the Mint cDNA synthesis kit, primed by a TRBC-specific oligonucleotide. Following uracil-DNA glycosylase treatment, a first 18-cycle PCR with universal primers M1SS and BC2_uni_R was performed on all cDNA. In the source study's methods: For normalization, 1 million high-quality reads were randomly selected from each sample, with every read carrying a distinct molecular identifier. Instead of being binned into consensus sequences, reads that shared molecular identifiers were thrown out. MiTCR, set to a Q25 quality threshold and the strictest error-elimination algorithm, was used for CDR3 identification, clonotype clustering and error correction. Lower-bound total TCR beta diversity was estimated with a nonparametric unseen species model using Euler transformation. The public reads were reprocessed in TCRdb via fastp at Q25 and MiXCR, keeping in-frame beta chains. Each entry merges the rows of one CDR3 protein and shows their most common DNA and genes. The V and J calls and clone size are TCRdb's, not the authors'. The sample profile shows about 680,000 distinct CDR3 sequences; 45% to 50% of them were found once. Around a third of the sample is taken by the ten largest.

Systemically healthy Caucasian individuals from Russia, 35 to 50 in total and aged 6 to 90 years, were included as donors. Ten milliliters of peripheral blood were collected from each donor into EDTA-treated Vacutainer tubes. Ficoll-Paque density-gradient centrifugation was used to isolate PBMCs, with at least 7 million per sample. Total RNA was extracted from PBMCs with Trizol reagent, with at least 5.5 micrograms obtained per sample. For every donor, flow cytometry on a PBMC aliquot measured the percentage of naive CD45RAhigh/CD27high T cells. Including the terminal cysteine and phenylalanine, the CDR3 comprises 14 residues. The kept DNA is CDR3 alone, 42 bases in frame from the first base. From a lookup of the germline V gene (reference sequence), CDR1 and CDR2 are LNHNV and YYDKDF. As regards this clonotype: Its antigen is not yet known. The record has no base qualities; no much larger clone is one base away.

Sequencing was done on a sample of blood. The sequence came from a woman aged 60-70 years in good health. This chain joins TRBV15 to TRBJ2-1; there is no confident call for the D gene. The end of the DNA is better explained by TRBJ2-7, so the J call may be wrong. The CDR3 in this case is CATAVGTTYNEQYF. DNA sequence: TGTGCCACCGCCGTGGGTACTACCTACAATGAGCAGTACTTC.